This T cell receptor beta chain was retrieved from a study of CD8 T cells in Susac syndrome. The CDR3 consists of 15 residues. Per germline, CDR1 SGHTA and CDR2 FQGNSA. V lost 7 bases to trimming and J lost 6 bases, with 16 bases between them. When the RNA was reverse transcribed, random hexamers were used with an input of roughly 0.5 to 1 ug. One entry per CDR3 protein, called by TCRdb with MiXCR from the immunoSEQ multiplex PCR reads. The sample has about 150,000 distinct CDR3 sequences, roughly 92% seen once; the top ten hold roughly 0.094%. Sequencing used CD4+ T cells from PBMCs. This clonotype originated in a human donor with multiple sclerosis. J is TRBJ1-6 and V is TRBV7-2; weak D call: TRBD1 (5 bases). The chain's CDR3 is CASTTTGTGNSPLHF. The CDR3 DNA follows: TGTGCCAGCACCACAACCGGGACCGGTAATTCACCCCTCCACTTT.